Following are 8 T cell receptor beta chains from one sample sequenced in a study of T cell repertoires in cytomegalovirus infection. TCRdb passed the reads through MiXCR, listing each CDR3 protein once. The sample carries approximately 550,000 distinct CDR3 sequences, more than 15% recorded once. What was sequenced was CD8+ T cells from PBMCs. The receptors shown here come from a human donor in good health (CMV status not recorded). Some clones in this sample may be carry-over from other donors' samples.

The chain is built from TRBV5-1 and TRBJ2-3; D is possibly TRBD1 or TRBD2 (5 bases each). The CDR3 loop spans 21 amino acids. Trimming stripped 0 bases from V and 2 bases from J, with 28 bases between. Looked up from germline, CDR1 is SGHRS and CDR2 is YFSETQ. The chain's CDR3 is CASSLGTIKLKRDEYTDTQYF. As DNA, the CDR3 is TGCGCCAGCAGCTTGGGTACGATAAAGTTAAAAAGGGACGAGTACACAGATACGCAGTATTTT.

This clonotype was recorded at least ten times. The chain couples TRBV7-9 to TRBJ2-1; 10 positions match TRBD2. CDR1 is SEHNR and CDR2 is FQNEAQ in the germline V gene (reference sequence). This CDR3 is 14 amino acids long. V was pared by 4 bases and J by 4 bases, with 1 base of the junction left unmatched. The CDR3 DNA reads TGTGCCAGCAGCTGGACTAGCGGATACAATGAGCAGTTCTTC. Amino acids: CASSWTSGYNEQFF.

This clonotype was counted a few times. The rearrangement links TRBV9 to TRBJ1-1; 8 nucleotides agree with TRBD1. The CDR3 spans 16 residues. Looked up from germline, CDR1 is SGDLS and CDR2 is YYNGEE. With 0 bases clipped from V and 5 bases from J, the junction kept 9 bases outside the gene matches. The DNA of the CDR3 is TGTGCCAGCAGCGTAGCCCCCGACAGGGGAGATACTGAAGCTTTCTTT. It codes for CASSVAPDRGDTEAFF.

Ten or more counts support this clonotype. CDR3 loop: CASSSVTGGSDEFF. The CDR3 DNA reads as TGTGCCAGCAGTTCCGTGACAGGGGGTTCTGATGAGTTCTTC. The J gene is TRBJ2-1, the V gene TRBV12-3 or TRBV12-4; TRBD1 matches at 9 bases. V trimming: 4 bases; J trimming: 14 bases; junction bases outside the gene matches: 12. The CDR3 is 14 amino acids.

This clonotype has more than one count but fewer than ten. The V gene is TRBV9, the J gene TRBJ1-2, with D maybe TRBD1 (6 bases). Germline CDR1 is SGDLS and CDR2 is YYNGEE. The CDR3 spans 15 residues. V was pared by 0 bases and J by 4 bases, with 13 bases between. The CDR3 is CASSVAQGPTYGYTF. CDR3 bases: TGTGCCAGCAGCGTAGCTCAGGGGCCAACCTATGGCTACACCTTC.

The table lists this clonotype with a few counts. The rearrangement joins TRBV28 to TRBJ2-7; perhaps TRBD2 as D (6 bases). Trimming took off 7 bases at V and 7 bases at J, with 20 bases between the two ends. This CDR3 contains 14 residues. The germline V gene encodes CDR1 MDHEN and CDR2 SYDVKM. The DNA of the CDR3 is TGTGCCAGCACCTTAGGGGCGGGACTTGGGGAGCAGTACTTC. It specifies CASTLGAGLGEQYF. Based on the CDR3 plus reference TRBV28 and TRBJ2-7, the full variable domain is DVKVTQSSRYLVKRTGEKVFLECVQDMDHENMFWYRQDPGLGLRLIYFSYDVKMKEKGDIPEGYSVSREKKERFSLILESASTNQTSMYLCASTLGAGLGEQYFGPGTRLTVT.

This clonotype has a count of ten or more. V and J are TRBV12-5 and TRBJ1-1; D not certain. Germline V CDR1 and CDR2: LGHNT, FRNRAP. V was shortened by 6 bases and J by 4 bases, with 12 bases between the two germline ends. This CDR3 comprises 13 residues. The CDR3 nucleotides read TGTGCTAGTGGGCTAGAGTGGGGCACTGAAGCTTTCTTT. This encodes CASGLEWGTEAFF.

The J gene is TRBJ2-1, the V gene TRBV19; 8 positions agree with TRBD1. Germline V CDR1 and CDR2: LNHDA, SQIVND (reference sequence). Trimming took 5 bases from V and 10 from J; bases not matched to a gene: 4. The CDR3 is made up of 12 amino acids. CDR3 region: CASSQGAIEQFF. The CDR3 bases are TGTGCCAGTAGTCAGGGGGCTATCGAGCAGTTCTTC. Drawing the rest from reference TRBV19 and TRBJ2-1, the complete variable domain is DGGITQSPKYLFRKEGQNVTLSCEQNLNHDAMYWYRQDPGQGLRLIYYSQIVNDFQKGDIAEGYSVSREKKESFPLTVTSAQKNPTAFYLCASSQGAIEQFFGPGTRLTVL.